Each of the 26 T cell receptor beta chains below was sequenced from the same sample in a study of blood T cell repertoires in COVID-19. Clones were sequenced by immunoSEQ multiplex PCR, and TCRdb holds only the in-frame ones, with some missing. The sample has roughly 150,000 clones; roughly 86% are singletons. The specimen sequenced was peripheral blood. Receptors were obtained from a woman older than 75 with COVID-19, enrolled during active disease.

The chain joins TRBV28 to TRBJ2-5, with TRBD1 identical over 10 bases. Germline CDR1 and CDR2: MDHEN and SYDVKM. CDR3 length equals 15 residues. Unmatched junction bases numbered 8, after V lost 5 bases and J lost 5 bases. DNA of the CDR3: TGTGCCAGCAGTCCCCAGACAGGGGGCGCGGAGACCCAGTACTTC. Protein product: CASSPQTGGAETQYF.

The V gene is TRBV24-1, the J gene TRBJ2-5; TRBD2 might be the D (6 bases). The germline V and J ends were trimmed by 3 bases and 5 bases, with 18 bases remaining between them. The CDR3 runs 16 residues. Germline-derived CDR1 and CDR2 are KGHDR and SFDVKD. CDR3 loop: CATSDATGPRGETQYF. CDR3 bases: TGTGCCACCAGTGATGCGACGGGCCCCCGGGGGGAGACCCAGTACTTC.

The rearrangement joins TRBV6-1 to TRBJ1-5, with 7 bases identical to TRBD1. CDR3 size: 16 residues. CDR1 and CDR2 from the germline V gene are MNHNS and SASEGT. Trimming removed 0 bases from V and 0 bases from J; junction bases left unmatched: 2. DNA of the CDR3: TGTGCCAGCAGTGAAGCACAGGGGATTAGCAATCAGCCCCAGCATTTT. Amino acid sequence: CASSEAQGISNQPQHF.

This clone was recorded once. The V and J genes are TRBV18 and TRBJ2-7, with D possibly TRBD2 on 5 matching bases. CDR1 and CDR2 from the germline V gene are KGHSH and LQKENI. This CDR3 region has 15 residues. Trimming took 6 bases from V and 3 from J, leaving 18 bases between them. The CDR3 region is CASSRGGLTGYEQYF. CDR3 DNA sequence: TGTGCCAGCTCTCGGGGTGGCCTGACGGGCTACGAGCAGTACTTC. The full variable domain, with the rest looked up from reference TRBV18 and TRBJ2-7, is NAGVMQNPRHLVRRRGQEARLRCSPMKGHSHVYWYRQLPEEGLKFMVYLQKENIIDESGMPKERFSAEFPKEGPSILRIQQVVRGDSAAYFCASSRGGLTGYEQYFGPGTRLTVT.

This chain joins TRBV18 and TRBJ2-7; D perhaps matches TRBD1 (6 bases). Germline CDR1 is KGHSH and CDR2 is LQKENI. V lost 8 bases and J 4 bases, leaving 18 bases between the germline ends. The CDR3 consists of 14 residues. The CDR3 DNA is TGTGCCAGCACCCGGGACACGGGGAAGTACGAGCAGTACTTC. It yields the protein CASTRDTGKYEQYF.

The chain carries TRBV18 and TRBJ1-5, with TRBD1 matching 7 bases. CDR3 length: 15 residues. Germline V CDR1 and CDR2: KGHSH, LQKENI. J lost 5 bases, V lost 4 bases, and 8 bases had no gene match. The CDR3 sequence: CASSLNAGTDQPQHF. CDR3 sequence (DNA): TGTGCCAGCTCACTCAACGCCGGGACAGATCAGCCCCAGCATTTT.

This clone was recorded a few times. CDR3 bases: TGTGCCAGCTCACCGGGACAGGGATATCAGCCCCAGCATTTT. Amino acids: CASSPGQGYQPQHF. This sequence joins TRBV18 and TRBJ1-5; 9 positions match TRBD1. The CDR3 is 14 amino acids. Germline assignment: CDR1 KGHSH and CDR2 LQKENI. J lost 5 bases, V lost 3 bases, and 2 bases had no gene match.

The count of this clone is one. This chain connects TRBV7-6 to TRBJ1-3; possibly TRBD1 for D (6 bases). The germline V and J ends were trimmed by 3 bases and 0 bases, with 18 bases remaining between them. The CDR3 totals 18 residues. Per germline, CDR1 SGHVS and CDR2 FNYEAQ. CDR3 sequence reads: CASSFRRQAHSSGNTIYF. In DNA, the CDR3 is TGTGCCAGCAGCTTCCGCCGACAGGCCCATTCCTCTGGAAACACCATATATTTT.

The V and J genes are TRBV28 and TRBJ2-5; tentative D call: TRBD2 (7 bases). Trimming pared 8 bases from V and 7 bases from J, leaving 20 bases between. Looked up from germline, CDR1 is MDHEN and CDR2 is SYDVKM. There are 14 residues in the CDR3. CDR3 nucleotide sequence: TGTGCCAGCGTTTGGGGGGGACAAGGGTCGACCCAGTACTTC. It specifies CASVWGGQGSTQYF. Filled out from reference TRBV28 and TRBJ2-5, the complete variable domain reads DVKVTQSSRYLVKRTGEKVFLECVQDMDHENMFWYRQDPGLGLRLIYFSYDVKMKEKGDIPEGYSVSREKKERFSLILESASTNQTSMYLCASVWGGQGSTQYFGPGTRLLVL.

This rearrangement joins TRBV27 to TRBJ2-7, with TRBD1 matching over 11 bases. Unmatched junction bases numbered 8, after V lost 3 bases and J lost 4 bases. The germline CDR1 and CDR2 sequences are MNHEY and SMNVEV (reference sequence). The CDR3 spans 16 residues. CDR3 DNA sequence: TGTGCCAGCAGTTTTCGGACAGGGGGCGCCTCATACGAGCAGTACTTC. This encodes CASSFRTGGASYEQYF.

The chain carries TRBV4-1 and TRBJ2-7, with 12 positions matching TRBD2. The V and J ends lost 1 base and 6 bases, in that order; junction bases with no gene match: 13. The CDR3 length is 18 residues. CDR1 and CDR2 from the germline V gene are MGHRA and YSYEKL. The CDR3 protein is CASSQGLKQTSGSREQYF. As DNA, the CDR3 is TGCGCCAGCAGCCAAGGCCTAAAACAGACTAGCGGGAGTCGCGAGCAGTACTTC.

The chain has TRBV10-2 and TRBJ2-5; 8 bases are a match to TRBD1. Germline trimming cut 3 bases from V and 1 base from J; bases unmatched to any gene: 4. The germline V gene encodes CDR1 WSHSY and CDR2 SAAADI. The CDR3 spans 15 residues. DNA for the CDR3: TGCGCCAGCAGTGAAAACAGGGGGTTCCAAGAGACCCAGTACTTC. Translating it yields CASSENRGFQETQYF.

This chain connects TRBV28 to TRBJ2-7; perhaps TRBD1 as D (6 bases). Germline assignment: CDR1 MDHEN and CDR2 SYDVKM. V lost 0 bases and J 3 bases, leaving 12 bases between the germline ends. The length of the CDR3 is 15 residues. CDR3 nucleotide sequence: TGTGCCAGCAGTTTATGGCACAGGGCTGGCTACGAGCAGTACTTC. It translates to CASSLWHRAGYEQYF.

The chain recombines TRBV27 with TRBJ1-6, with 8 bases fitting TRBD1. CDR1 is MNHEY and CDR2 is SMNVEV in the germline V gene (reference sequence). V shed 3 bases, J shed 11 bases, and the junction held 18 bases outside the gene matches. This CDR3 has 18 amino acids. The CDR3 nucleotides are TGTGCCAGCAGTTTCACCCCCTTTCGACAGGGGATGAGGGCACCCCTCCACTTT. Its protein product is CASSFTPFRQGMRAPLHF.

The J gene is TRBJ2-5, the V gene TRBV24-1; D perhaps matches TRBD1 (6 bases). Germline lookup yields CDR1 KGHDR and CDR2 SFDVKD. V lost 3 bases, J lost 1 base, and 17 bases lay in between. The CDR3 contains 17 residues. The DNA for the CDR3 is TGTGCCACCAGTGATGCCCGGGCAGGGGAAGGCCAAGAGACCCAGTACTTC. Translation gives CATSDARAGEGQETQYF.

This chain joins TRBV30 and TRBJ1-1; D is possibly TRBD1 (6 bases). Between the trimmed V and J ends, which lost 3 bases and 10 bases, there was a span of 18 bases. The CDR3 contains 13 residues. Germline CDR1 reads GTSNPN; CDR2 reads SVGIG (reference sequence). Here the CDR3 DNA reads TGTGCCTGGAGGCCACAGGGTGGAAGGGTAGCTTTCTTT. Residues: CAWRPQGGRVAFF.

The chain carries TRBV14 and TRBJ1-1; tentative D call: TRBD1 (6 bases). The CDR3 contains 14 residues. V shed 10 bases and J shed 6 bases, with 21 bases lying between them. CDR1 is SGHDN and CDR2 is FVKESK in the germline V gene. CDR3 region: CATPNGRGSSEAFF. The CDR3 region has the DNA TGTGCCACTCCAAACGGAAGGGGGTCGTCTGAAGCTTTCTTT.

There are a few counts of this clone. The chain employs TRBV11-2 and TRBJ2-7, with D possibly TRBD1 on 6 matching bases. V lost 0 bases and J lost 5, with 11 bases in between. CDR3 length: 14 residues. Per the germline V gene, CDR1 is SGHAT and CDR2 is FQNNGV. The CDR3 loop reads CASSLEGTIDEQYF. CDR3 bases: TGTGCCAGCAGCTTAGAGGGGACAATTGACGAGCAGTACTTC.

The rearrangement uses TRBV2 and TRBJ2-4; 14 nucleotides match TRBD2. The CDR3 runs 17 residues. Trimming cost V 5 bases and J 2 bases; bases outside gene matches: 5. The V gene's germline CDR1 is SNHLY and CDR2 FYNNEI. The CDR3 sequence is CASSRTSGGMTKNIQYF. In DNA, the CDR3 is TGTGCCAGCAGTCGGACTAGCGGGGGGATGACCAAAAACATTCAGTACTTC.

The gene calls are TRBV30 and TRBJ2-3; perhaps TRBD2 as D (5 bases). The CDR3 length is 14 residues. Between the trimmed V and J ends, which lost 0 bases and 6 bases, there was a span of 13 bases. CDR1 GTSNPN and CDR2 SVGIG come from the germline V gene (reference sequence). CDR3 region: CAWSVYSVGDTQYF. DNA of the CDR3: TGTGCCTGGAGTGTATATAGCGTCGGCGATACGCAGTATTTT.

V is TRBV18 and J is TRBJ2-7; D is perhaps TRBD2 (6 bases). Germline V gene sequence: CDR1 KGHSH, CDR2 LQKENI. Trimming removed 2 bases at V and 2 bases at J, with 7 bases between. This CDR3 has 13 residues. The CDR3 is CASSPAGPYEQYF. The CDR3 DNA follows: TGTGCCAGCTCACCAGCGGGGCCCTACGAGCAGTACTTC.

This clone has a handful of counts. The rearrangement joins TRBV28 to TRBJ2-7; D is possibly TRBD2 (5 bases). The V and J ends lost 6 bases and 0 bases respectively, with 15 bases between them. The CDR3 has 15 residues. Germline loops: CDR1 MDHEN, CDR2 SYDVKM. This CDR3 reads CASSPSGSSSYEQYF. DNA for the CDR3: TGTGCCAGCAGCCCCTCGGGGTCAAGCTCCTACGAGCAGTACTTC.

A few counts support this clone. The V call is TRBV7-9, the J call TRBJ1-6; D call uncertain. The CDR3 has 16 residues. V shed 3 bases and J shed 0 bases, with 9 bases lying between them. CDR1 and CDR2 from the germline V gene are SEHNR and FQNEAQ (reference sequence). DNA for the CDR3: TGTGCCAGCAGCTTGGGCGGGAGCTCCTATAATTCACCCCTCCACTTT. As protein: CASSLGGSSYNSPLHF.

CDR3 nucleotides: TGCGCCAGCAGCCCGGACAGGGGGGATGAAAAACTGTTTTTT. This sequence encodes CASSPDRGDEKLFF. V is TRBV5-1 and J is TRBJ1-4, with TRBD1 matching 10 bases. Germline CDR1 and CDR2: SGHRS and YFSETQ. The CDR3 contains 14 residues. V dropped 4 bases and J dropped 6; count of bases not matched to a gene: 3. Based on the CDR3 plus reference TRBV5-1 and TRBJ1-4, the full variable domain is KAGVTQTPRYLIKTRGQQVTLSCSPISGHRSVSWYQQTPGQGLQFLFEYFSETQRNKGNFPGRFSGRQFSNSRSEMNVSTLELGDSALYLCASSPDRGDEKLFFGSGTQLSVL.

V and J are TRBV30 and TRBJ1-1, with 7 bases fitting TRBD1. Per the germline V gene, CDR1 is GTSNPN and CDR2 is SVGIG (reference sequence). Trimming at V came to 1 base and at J to 10 bases, leaving 9 bases not matched to a gene. The CDR3 extends over 13 amino acids. CDR3 sequence: CAWSGPDRERAFF. CDR3 nucleotide sequence: TGTGCCTGGAGTGGCCCCGACAGGGAAAGAGCTTTCTTT. Complete variable domain (other parts from reference TRBV30 and TRBJ1-1): SQTIHQWPATLVQPVGSPLSLECTVEGTSNPNLYWYRQAAGRGLQLLFYSVGIGQISSEVPQNLSASRPQDRQFILSSKKLLLSDSGFYLCAWSGPDRERAFFGQGTRLTVV.

The gene calls are TRBV29-1 and TRBJ2-2; a weak D match, TRBD2 (6 bases). Trimming took 5 bases from V and 3 from J, leaving 19 bases between them. The germline V gene encodes CDR1 SQVTM and CDR2 ANQGSEA. The CDR3 has 16 residues. DNA for the CDR3: TGCAGCGTTCAGGACATACGAACGGGGGACACCGGGGAGCTGTTTTTT. Translation gives CSVQDIRTGDTGELFF.